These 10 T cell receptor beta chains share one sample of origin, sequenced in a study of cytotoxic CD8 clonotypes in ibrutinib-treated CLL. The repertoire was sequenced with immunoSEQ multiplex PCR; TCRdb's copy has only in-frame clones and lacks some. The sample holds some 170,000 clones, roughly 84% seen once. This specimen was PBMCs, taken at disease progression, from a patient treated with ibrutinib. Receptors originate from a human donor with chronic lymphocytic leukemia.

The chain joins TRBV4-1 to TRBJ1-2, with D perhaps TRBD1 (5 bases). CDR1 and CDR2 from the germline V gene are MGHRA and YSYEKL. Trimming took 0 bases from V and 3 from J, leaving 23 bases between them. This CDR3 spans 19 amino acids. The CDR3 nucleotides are TGCGCCAGCAGCCAAGATCTGGCAGGGTTTGAATTGGGTCACTATGGCTACACCTTC. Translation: CASSQDLAGFELGHYGYTF.

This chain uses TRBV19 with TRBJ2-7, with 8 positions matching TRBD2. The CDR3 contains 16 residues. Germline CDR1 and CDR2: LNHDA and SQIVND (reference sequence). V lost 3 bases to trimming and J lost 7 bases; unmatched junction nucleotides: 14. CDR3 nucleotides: TGTGCCAGTAGTATTTCGGGGGGGCAATTACTAAAGGAGCAGTACTTC. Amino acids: CASSISGGQLLKEQYF.

CDR3 protein: CASSQAELGAEAFF. The CDR3 DNA reads as TGTGCCAGCAGCCAAGCCGAGTTGGGAGCTGAAGCTTTCTTT. This chain links TRBV4-2 with TRBJ1-1; D not certain. Germline V gene data show CDR1 as LGHNA and CDR2 as YNFKEQ. There are 14 residues in the CDR3. The V gene lost 1 base and the J gene lost 6 bases, with 12 bases spanning the gap.

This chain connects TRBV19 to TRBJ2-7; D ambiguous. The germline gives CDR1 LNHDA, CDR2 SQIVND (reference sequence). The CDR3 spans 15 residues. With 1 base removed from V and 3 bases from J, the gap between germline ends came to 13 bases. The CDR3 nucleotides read TGTGCCAGTAGTATAGTGGGCAGGATAGACTACGAGCAGTACTTC. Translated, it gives CASSIVGRIDYEQYF.

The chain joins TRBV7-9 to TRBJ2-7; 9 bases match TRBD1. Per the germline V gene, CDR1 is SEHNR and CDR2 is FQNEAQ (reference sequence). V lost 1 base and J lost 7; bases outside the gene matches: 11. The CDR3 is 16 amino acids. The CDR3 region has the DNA TGTGCCAGCAGCTTAGGAATGACAGGGGGAGTGAGGGAGCAGTACTTC. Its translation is CASSLGMTGGVREQYF.

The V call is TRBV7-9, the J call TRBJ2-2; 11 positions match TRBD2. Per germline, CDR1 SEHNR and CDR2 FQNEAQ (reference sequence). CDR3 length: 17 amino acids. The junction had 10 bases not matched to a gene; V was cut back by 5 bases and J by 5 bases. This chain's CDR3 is CASSPVSGRAGTGELFF. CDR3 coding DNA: TGTGCCAGCAGCCCCGTTAGCGGGAGGGCCGGGACCGGGGAGCTGTTTTTT.

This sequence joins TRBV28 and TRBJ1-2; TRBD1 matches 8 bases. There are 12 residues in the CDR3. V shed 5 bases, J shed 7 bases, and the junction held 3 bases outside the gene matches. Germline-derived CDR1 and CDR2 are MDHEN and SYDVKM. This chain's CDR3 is CASSLQGGGYTF. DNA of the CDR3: TGTGCCAGCAGTCTACAGGGGGGTGGCTACACCTTC.

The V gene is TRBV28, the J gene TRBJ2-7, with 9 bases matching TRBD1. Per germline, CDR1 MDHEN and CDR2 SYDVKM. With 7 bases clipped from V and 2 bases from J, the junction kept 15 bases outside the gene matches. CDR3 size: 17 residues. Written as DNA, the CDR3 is TGTGCCAGCACCGCAGCGATAGGGACAGGGAGGCCCTACGAGCAGTACTTC. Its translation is CASTAAIGTGRPYEQYF.

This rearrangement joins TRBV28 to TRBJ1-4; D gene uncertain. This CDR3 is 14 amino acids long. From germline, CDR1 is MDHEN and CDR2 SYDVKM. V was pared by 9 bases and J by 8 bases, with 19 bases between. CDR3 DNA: TGTGCCAGTCAACAGCCCGCCGTAAGGGAAAAACTGTTTTTT. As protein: CASQQPAVREKLFF.

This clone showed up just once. The CDR3: CASSYPYQGYNYGYTF. The CDR3 nucleotides are TGTGCCAGCAGTTACCCCTACCAGGGTTATAACTATGGCTACACCTTC. This chain uses TRBV27 with TRBJ1-2, with a tentative D call TRBD1 (5 bases). Per the germline V gene, CDR1 is MNHEY and CDR2 is SMNVEV (reference sequence). V lost 4 bases to trimming and J lost 1 base, with 16 bases between them. The CDR3 spans 16 residues.